This entry features one T cell receptor (beta chain) sequence. The ends lost 3 bases at V and 4 bases at J; junction bases unmatched: 18. CDR1 is LGHNA and CDR2 is YSLEER in the germline V gene. The CDR3 consists of 19 residues. The source of the sample is a study of blood T cells in healthy people across ages. PCR was performed a second time for 7 to 11 cycles using a sample-barcoded 5' primer and a J-beta primer mix. MiXCR, applied by TCRdb to the 5' RACE reads, yields one record per CDR3 protein. The repertoire holds some 800,000 distinct CDR3 sequences, with around 45% as singletons. The sample comprised blood. V gene TRBV4-3 combines with J gene TRBJ2-7, with 10 bases fitting TRBD2. The TCR was taken from a man aged 55-75 years in good health. CDR3 amino acids: CASSQKPPSTSGGEYEQYF. The CDR3 nucleotides are TGCGCCAGCAGCCAGAAACCGCCCTCTACGAGCGGGGGGGAATACGAGCAGTACTTC.